This T cell receptor beta chain was identified during a study of T cells in localized non-small cell lung cancer (dated by TCRdb to 2018 to 2021). Context from the whole study: The study analyzed T cell repertoires of a few hundred early-stage NSCLC patients, comparing tumors and uninvolved tumor-adjacent lungs. The cohort consisted of approximately 240 treatment-naive NSCLC patients whose localized lung tumors had been resected. Of the NSCLC patients, 120 to 150 were male and about 97 were female, and the mean age was approximately 64 years. What the work shows at the level of the full study, not this receptor alone: Higher T cell density in blood was associated with longer overall survival, whereas higher clonality in adjacent lung was associated with shorter survival. Of the top 100 tumor clones, a median of roughly 53 were detected in paired uninvolved adjacent lung; 28 were also among that lung's top 100. Uninvolved tumor-adjacent lung showed the highest T cell clonality, higher than tumor, which suggests more focused antigenic responses in the uninvolved tumor-adjacent lung. Since the design was exploratory, TCR variables were selected using unadjusted p-values with no false-discovery rate correction. Because multi-region tumor sequencing was not done, intratumor heterogeneity could not be ruled out.

Per the germline V gene, SQVTM is the CDR1 and ANQGSEA is the CDR2. CDR3 length: 13 amino acids, cysteine to phenylalanine. Of all the DNA, just the CDR3 is kept, 39 bases in frame from base 1. V loses 3 bases, J loses 6 bases, and the germline ends lie 12 bases apart. TCR beta CDR3 regions were sequenced from DNA using the immunoSEQ Assay. From the authors' description of their analysis: T cell density was computed as TCR beta template counts normalized to usable DNA estimated by amplifying housekeeping genes. Richness was estimated with the preseqR package, extrapolating to 400,000 templates for PBMC samples and 120,000 templates for tissue samples. Clonality was defined by subtracting Pielou's evenness from one. To identify tissue-enriched TCRs, differential abundance testing was run on productive amino-acid clonotypes with a minimum total count of 5 and an alpha of 0.1. The Jaccard Index and the Morisita Overlap Index were used to measure repertoire overlap between compartments. GLIPH grouped TCR beta CDR3s together with public tetramer-defined viral CDR3s, and a viral motif had to include at least three viral sequences and show V-gene enrichment. TCRdb carries this immuneACCESS record with in-frame sequences only. Its versions omit some clonotypes, under half of them owing to an unresolved V gene in the studies checked, with the rest unexplained. That table gives V, J and clone size, and the DNA gave D and trimming. The sample includes about a thousand clones, with roughly 19% observed a single time. Roughly a sixth of the sample lies in the top ten.

Uninvolved adjacent lung was sampled at least 2 cm away from the tumor margin, and two independent pathologists confirmed that the tissue had no atypia. At diagnosis, tumor, uninvolved tumor-adjacent lung and peripheral blood were collected and then preserved as a mix of FFPE and fresh-frozen material. The sample holds a few counts of this clone. The target of this receptor is not known. No base qualities exist here, and no much larger clone lies one base off it. Sequencing used normal lung tissue next to the tumor, obtained before any cancer treatment. The chain is assembled from TRBV29-1 and TRBJ2-1; TRBD1 is a weak D gene call, 6 bases matching. The origin of this receptor is a female donor older than 55 with stage II squamous cell lung carcinoma. The DNA reads TGCAGCGTTGACTCCGGACAGTTCAATGAGCAGTTCTTC. This gives the protein CSVDSGQFNEQFF.